Following are 30 T cell receptor beta chains from one sample sequenced in a study of human T cells and chemical hapten exposure. Described time point: pre-sensitization, week 0. Specified treatment: therapeutic diphenylcyclopropenone sensitization with weekly scalp DPC. Each CDR3 protein is one row after TCRdb ran MiXCR on the RACE reads. The data show 300,000 to 450,000 distinct CDR3 sequences, approximately 5.1% seen once. The sample here was whole blood, taken in connection with sensitization to the hapten diphenylcyclopropenone (DPC). The receptors shown here come from a woman in her forties or fifties with alopecia areata. Some clones in this sample may be carry-over from other donors' samples.

A few counts support this clonotype. In DNA form, the CDR3 reads TGCAGTGCTAGATTCCCTTCCGGGAAGAACACCGGGGAGCTGTTTTTT. It translates to CSARFPSGKNTGELFF. V usage is TRBV20-1 and J usage is TRBJ2-2; tentatively, D is TRBD2 (5 bases). CDR1 DFQATT and CDR2 SNEGSKA come from the germline V gene (reference sequence). V was trimmed by 2 bases and J by 1 base, leaving 14 bases between them. This CDR3 is built from 16 residues.

This clonotype appeared many times. The CDR3 bases are TGTGCCAGTAGTATATGGGGGCTAGGCGGGAGGTATGAGCAGTTCTTC. Translating gives CASSIWGLGGRYEQFF. This chain connects TRBV19 to TRBJ2-1, with 8 nucleotides matching TRBD2. The germline gives CDR1 LNHDA, CDR2 SQIVND (reference sequence). With 2 bases clipped from V and 8 bases from J, the junction kept 11 bases outside the gene matches. This CDR3 is built from 16 residues. The variable domain in full, with the rest retrieved from reference TRBV19 and TRBJ2-1, is DGGITQSPKYLFRKEGQNVTLSCEQNLNHDAMYWYRQDPGQGLRLIYYSQIVNDFQKGDIAEGYSVSREKKESFPLTVTSAQKNPTAFYLCASSIWGLGGRYEQFFGPGTRLTVL.

This clonotype was seen at least ten times. The rearrangement joins TRBV9 to TRBJ2-5; D is unclear. V lost 0 bases and J 6 bases, leaving 6 bases between the germline ends. This CDR3 contains 12 residues. Germline V gene lookup returns CDR1 SGDLS and CDR2 YYNGEE. The CDR3 loop reads CASSVEGKTQYF. DNA of the CDR3: TGTGCCAGCAGCGTAGAAGGGAAGACCCAGTACTTC.

This clonotype showed up just a few times. J is TRBJ2-7 and V is TRBV12-3 or TRBV12-4; TRBD1 matches at 9 bases. CDR3 length: 19 amino acids. J was trimmed by 4 bases and V by 1 base; bases with no gene match: 17. The CDR3 loop is CASSLGSQGAYRTVYEQYF. CDR3 in DNA: TGTGCCAGCAGTTTAGGGTCACAGGGGGCCTATCGGACGGTATACGAGCAGTACTTC.

This clonotype was recorded many times. This chain links TRBV2 with TRBJ2-1; no reliable D call. Germline lookup yields CDR1 SNHLY and CDR2 FYNNEI. CDR3 length: 11 residues. Trimming took off 6 bases at V and 10 bases at J, with 10 bases between the two ends. This CDR3 reads CASRARKEQFF. In nucleotides, the CDR3 is TGTGCCAGCAGAGCCCGGAAGGAGCAGTTCTTC.

This clonotype was recorded at least ten times. This chain joins TRBV10-3 and TRBJ2-1; D call uncertain. The CDR3 runs to 15 residues. Germline assignment: CDR1 ENHRY and CDR2 SYGVKD. V lost 0 bases, J lost 8 bases, and 14 bases lay in between. The CDR3 DNA reads TGTGCCATCAGTGAGTCAAGCTCAGTTGGGGATGAGCAGTTCTTC. The encoded protein is CAISESSSVGDEQFF.

This clonotype was seen only a few times. The DNA of the CDR3 is TGCAGTGCAACCGGACAGGGTCCCTATGGCTACACCTTC. Translated, it gives CSATGQGPYGYTF. The chain couples TRBV20-1 to TRBJ1-2, with 8 bases identical to TRBD1. The germline CDR1 and CDR2 sequences are DFQATT and SNEGSKA (reference sequence). The V gene end was trimmed by 6 bases and the J gene end by 4 bases; junction bases not matched to a gene: 7. This CDR3 has 13 amino acids.

In its sample, this clonotype was seen a few times. The chain links TRBV13 to TRBJ2-5; D is uncertain. The V end lost 2 bases, the J end lost 2 bases, and 9 bases lay between the germline ends. Germline V gene data show CDR1 as PRHDT and CDR2 as FYEKMQ (reference sequence). The CDR3 consists of 14 residues. The CDR3 coding sequence is TGTGCCAGCAGCTTATCGAGTTATCAAGAGACCCAGTACTTC. Translation: CASSLSSYQETQYF.

This clonotype has a handful of counts. The chain recombines TRBV6-2 or TRBV6-3 with TRBJ1-1, with D hard to call. CDR1 is MNHEY and CDR2 is SVGEGT in the germline V gene. The CDR3 is made up of 13 amino acids. The V end was cut by 8 bases, the J end by 1 base, with 11 bases between. CDR3 bases: TGTGCCAGCGGTTCCCACCCGAACACTGAAGCTTTCTTT. Protein sequence: CASGSHPNTEAFF.

This chain links TRBV5-1 with TRBJ1-3; possibly TRBD1 for D (5 bases). V shed 0 bases and J shed 4 bases, with 14 bases lying between them. The CDR3 spans 16 residues. The germline V gene encodes CDR1 SGHRS and CDR2 YFSETQ. CDR3 loop: CASSLAGGLYGNTIYF. The DNA of the CDR3 is TGCGCCAGCAGCTTGGCCGGGGGACTTTACGGAAACACCATATATTTT.

This clonotype was found many times. The chain combines TRBV25-1 with TRBJ2-7; 7 bases are shared with TRBD1. Germline values: CDR1 MGHDK, CDR2 SYGVNS. The CDR3 is made up of 12 amino acids. The ends lost 6 bases at V and 5 bases at J; junction bases unmatched: 4. CDR3 protein: CASRGQKNEQYF. The CDR3 coding sequence is TGTGCCAGCAGGGGACAGAAAAACGAGCAGTACTTC.

The table lists this clonotype with many counts. This chain joins TRBV5-1 and TRBJ2-5; D possibly uses TRBD1 or TRBD2 (5 bases each). V gave up 0 bases and J gave up 1 base, with 7 bases separating them. The CDR3 extends over 14 amino acids. Germline V gene sequence: CDR1 SGHRS, CDR2 YFSETQ. The CDR3 bases are TGCGCCAGCAGCTTGGCGGGACCCCAAGAGACCCAGTACTTC. Protein product: CASSLAGPQETQYF.

This clonotype was observed a handful of times. This chain uses TRBV29-1 with TRBJ2-7, with 11 bases aligning to TRBD2. V was clipped by 3 bases and J by 7 bases; unmatched bases: 5. Germline V gives CDR1 SQVTM, CDR2 ANQGSEA. The CDR3 runs to 13 residues. The DNA of the CDR3 is TGCAGCGTTGACCTAGCGGGAGGCGGTGAGCAGTACTTC. Amino acids: CSVDLAGGGEQYF.

This clonotype was observed a handful of times. The CDR3 sequence is CASSRSESSYNSPLHF. CDR3 nucleotide sequence: TGTGCCAGCAGCCGGAGTGAATCCTCCTATAATTCACCCCTCCACTTT. The chain couples TRBV7-9 to TRBJ1-6, with unresolved D. The CDR3 sequence is 16 residues long. V lost 5 bases and J 0 bases, leaving 11 bases between the germline ends. CDR1 and CDR2 (germline): SEHNR, FQNEAQ (reference sequence).

This clonotype was observed at least ten times. The genes are TRBV4-2 and TRBJ2-2; 12 nucleotides line up with TRBD1. CDR1 is LGHNA, CDR2 YNFKEQ, per germline. This CDR3 comprises 16 residues. Trimming cost V 3 bases and J 6 bases; bases outside gene matches: 5. CDR3 sequence reads: CASSQEGQGAAGELFF. Written as DNA, the CDR3 is TGTGCCAGCAGCCAGGAGGGACAGGGGGCGGCCGGGGAGCTGTTTTTT.

Many counts were recorded for this clonotype. The CDR3 region is CASSSQSGLTSNNEQFF. DNA for the CDR3: TGCGCCAGCAGCTCCCAATCGGGACTCACCAGCAACAATGAGCAGTTCTTC. The rearrangement links TRBV10-2 to TRBJ2-1; D may be TRBD2 (6 bases). Trimming took 6 bases from V and 5 from J, leaving 23 bases between them. Germline CDR1 and CDR2: WSHSY and SAAADI. The CDR3 is made up of 17 amino acids.

This clonotype was seen more than once but under ten times. The chain has TRBV7-9 and TRBJ1-5; 8 nucleotides match TRBD1. V lost 3 bases and J lost 5; bases outside the gene matches: 9. The CDR3 runs 16 residues. Germline assignment: CDR1 SEHNR and CDR2 FQNEAQ (reference sequence). The CDR3: CASSFFDRGRYQPQHF. CDR3 bases: TGTGCCAGCAGCTTCTTCGACAGGGGACGGTATCAGCCCCAGCATTTT.

This clonotype was recorded a few times. The chain is built from TRBV4-2 and TRBJ1-2; 7 bases line up with TRBD1. Germline-derived CDR1 and CDR2 are LGHNA and YNFKEQ. Germline trimming cut 0 bases from V and 3 bases from J; bases unmatched to any gene: 4. This CDR3 comprises 15 residues. DNA for the CDR3: TGTGCCAGCAGCCAAGACACAGGGGCAGACTATGGCTACACCTTC. It codes for CASSQDTGADYGYTF.

In this sample, this clonotype turned up many times. The genes are TRBV29-1 and TRBJ2-7; 10 positions match TRBD1. Germline V gene lookup returns CDR1 SQVTM and CDR2 ANQGSEA. The CDR3 covers 15 residues. J was trimmed by 4 bases and V by 0 bases; bases with no gene match: 6. CDR3 loop: CSVEDLGQGKYEQYF. The CDR3 DNA sequence: TGCAGCGTTGAAGATCTGGGACAGGGGAAGTACGAGCAGTACTTC.

This clonotype was counted at least ten times. The chain is built from TRBV3-1 and TRBJ2-2; TRBD2 aligns across 7 bases. The germline gives CDR1 LGHDT, CDR2 YNNKEL (reference sequence). This CDR3 contains 16 residues. V dropped 3 bases and J dropped 4; count of bases not matched to a gene: 8. The CDR3 DNA reads TGTGCCAGCAGCCAGGGGCGGGAGAGGAGCACCGGGGAGCTGTTTTTT. It encodes CASSQGRERSTGELFF.

This clonotype showed up many times. V gene TRBV7-9 combines with J gene TRBJ2-3; 8 nucleotides match TRBD2. Germline V gene data show CDR1 as SEHNR and CDR2 as FQNEAQ (reference sequence). The CDR3 extends over 17 amino acids. The V gene end was trimmed by 4 bases and the J gene end by 6 bases; junction bases not matched to a gene: 15. The CDR3 DNA is TGTGCCAGCAGCTCCCCCCCAGGCGGGGGGCCGTTGGATACGCAGTATTTT. It specifies CASSSPPGGGPLDTQYF.

This chain connects TRBV7-2 to TRBJ1-3, with a tentative D call TRBD1 (5 bases). Between the trimmed V and J ends, which lost 1 base and 4 bases, there was a span of 11 bases. Germline-derived CDR1 and CDR2 are SGHTA and FQGNSA. The CDR3 contains 15 residues. The CDR3 DNA reads as TGTGCCAGCAGCTTAGTTGAGGGGTACGGAAACACCATATATTTT. Amino acid sequence: CASSLVEGYGNTIYF.

The chain combines TRBV5-3 with TRBJ1-6; TRBD1 agrees at 7 bases. TRBV5-3 has ORF status, its function being uncertain. The length of the CDR3 is 15 residues. V gave up 0 bases and J gave up 7 bases; unmatched junction bases: 4. The CDR3 loop is CARSLADRENSPLHF. CDR3 in DNA: TGTGCCAGAAGCTTGGCCGACAGGGAGAATTCACCCCTCCACTTT.

This clonotype came up a few times. V and J are TRBV9 and TRBJ2-6; 7 bases are a match to TRBD2. This CDR3 contains 16 residues. V shed 0 bases and J 2 bases; nucleotides not matched to a gene: 2. Germline values: CDR1 SGDLS, CDR2 YYNGEE. Written as DNA, the CDR3 is TGTGCCAGCAGCGTAGCTGGGGGGGCTGGGGCCAACGTCCTGACTTTC. It specifies CASSVAGGAGANVLTF.

The table lists this clonotype with many counts. The rearrangement links TRBV20-1 to TRBJ2-7, with 9 bases aligning to TRBD2. V dropped 6 bases and J dropped 1; count of bases not matched to a gene: 7. The CDR3 length is 14 residues. In germline, CDR1 is DFQATT, CDR2 SNEGSKA (reference sequence). The DNA for the CDR3 is TGCAGTGCCAGTAGCGGGAGAGGGTCCTACGAGCAGTACTTC. It encodes CSASSGRGSYEQYF.

This clonotype was recorded a few times. The chain recombines TRBV12-3 or TRBV12-4 with TRBJ2-7; 11 bases line up with TRBD2. V shed 7 bases and J 3 bases; nucleotides not matched to a gene: 14. The CDR3 totals 17 residues. In nucleotides, the CDR3 is TGTGCCAGCACCCTAGCCTTAGCGGGGGGGACCCTCTACGAGCAGTACTTC. It specifies CASTLALAGGTLYEQYF.

This clonotype came up many times. The chain couples TRBV4-3 to TRBJ2-1; perhaps D is TRBD1 or TRBD2 (6 bases each). This CDR3 has 14 amino acids. Germline V lookup: CDR1 LGHNA, CDR2 YSLEER. Trimming stripped 4 bases from V and 12 bases from J, with 19 bases between. The CDR3 sequence: CASSRRGDSIGQFF. CDR3 in DNA: TGCGCCAGCAGCCGGAGGGGGGACTCTATCGGGCAGTTCTTC.

J is TRBJ1-1 and V is TRBV29-1; D unclear. Germline CDR1 reads SQVTM; CDR2 reads ANQGSEA. This CDR3 contains 14 residues. Trimming took off 0 bases at V and 0 bases at J, with 8 bases between the two ends. In DNA, the CDR3 is TGCAGCGTTGAAGAAGGTCGGTTGAACACTGAAGCTTTCTTT. Translating it yields CSVEEGRLNTEAFF.

This clonotype was seen repeatedly, ten times or more. J is TRBJ2-2 and V is TRBV7-9, with D uncertain. Trimming shortened V by 5 bases and J by 2 bases, and 12 bases separated the two germline ends. The CDR3 runs to 15 residues. Per germline, CDR1 SEHNR and CDR2 FQNEAQ (reference sequence). The CDR3 bases are TGTGCCAGCAGCCTACCACAGCGAAACACCGGGGAGCTGTTTTTT. It specifies CASSLPQRNTGELFF.

The chain uses TRBV19 and TRBJ2-5; 7 nucleotides align to TRBD2. Losses at the gene ends were 3 bases for V and 2 bases for J; bases not matched to a gene: 6. The germline V gene has CDR1 LNHDA and CDR2 SQIVND (reference sequence). The CDR3 has 15 residues. CDR3 in DNA: TGTGCCAGTAGTATCCAGCAGGGACTACAAGAGACCCAGTACTTC. Translated, it gives CASSIQQGLQETQYF.